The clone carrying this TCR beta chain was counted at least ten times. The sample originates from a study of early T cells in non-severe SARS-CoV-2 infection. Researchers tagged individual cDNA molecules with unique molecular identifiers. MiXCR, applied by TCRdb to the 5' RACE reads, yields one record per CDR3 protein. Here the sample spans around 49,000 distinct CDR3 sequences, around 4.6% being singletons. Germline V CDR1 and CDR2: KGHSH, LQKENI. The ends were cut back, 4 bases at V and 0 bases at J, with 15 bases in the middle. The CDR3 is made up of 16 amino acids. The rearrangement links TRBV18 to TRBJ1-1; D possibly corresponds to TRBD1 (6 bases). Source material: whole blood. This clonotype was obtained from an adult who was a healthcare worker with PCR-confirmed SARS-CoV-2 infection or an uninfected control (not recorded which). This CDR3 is CASSRQAGIMNTEAFF. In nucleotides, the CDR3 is TGTGCCAGCTCACGACAGGCAGGGATTATGAACACTGAAGCTTTCTTT.